The sequence of this T cell receptor beta chain was determined in a study of beta chain features in type 1 diabetes. Whole-study results and caveats: Researchers report that Type 1 diabetes patients had moderately but significantly shorter TCRB CDR3s across all four CD4+ subsets.

This clone has a handful of counts. Its specificity is unknown. CDR1 is SEHNR and CDR2 is FQNEAQ in the germline V gene (reference sequence). The CDR3 spans 13 residues. The V end was cut by 8 bases, the J end by 3 bases, with 12 bases between. TCRB transcripts that were expressed got sequenced, as all of the isolated RNA had been reverse transcribed. Assay used: immunoSEQ multiplex PCR; TCRdb lists only in-frame clones, some missing. This table has 300,000 to 450,000 clones, 10% to 15% appearing once. This sequence was found in a woman aged 18-35 years with type 1 diabetes. J is TRBJ2-3 and V is TRBV7-9; D may be TRBD2 (6 bases). The sample taken for sequencing was naive CD4+ T cells from blood. The chain's CDR3 is CASQTGRTDTQYF. As DNA, the CDR3 is TGTGCCAGCCAAACGGGGAGGACAGATACGCAGTATTTT.